This TCR beta chain was sequenced during a study of control samples from healthy donors and cancer patients. Assay: immunoSEQ multiplex PCR; the TCRdb copy retains only in-frame clones and omits some. The sample lists approximately 86,000 clones, 85% to 95% occurring once. CDR1 and CDR2 from the germline V gene are SGHNT and YYREEE (reference sequence). The CDR3 totals 15 residues. Trimming took off 0 bases at V and 1 base at J, with 10 bases between the two ends. The receptor was derived from a woman aged 25-40 years in good health. V gene TRBV5-4 combines with J gene TRBJ1-1, with D uncertain. Sequencing used blood. The CDR3 reads CASSLGSTRNTEAFF. CDR3 nucleotides: TGTGCCAGCAGCTTGGGATCTACCAGGAACACTGAAGCTTTCTTT.